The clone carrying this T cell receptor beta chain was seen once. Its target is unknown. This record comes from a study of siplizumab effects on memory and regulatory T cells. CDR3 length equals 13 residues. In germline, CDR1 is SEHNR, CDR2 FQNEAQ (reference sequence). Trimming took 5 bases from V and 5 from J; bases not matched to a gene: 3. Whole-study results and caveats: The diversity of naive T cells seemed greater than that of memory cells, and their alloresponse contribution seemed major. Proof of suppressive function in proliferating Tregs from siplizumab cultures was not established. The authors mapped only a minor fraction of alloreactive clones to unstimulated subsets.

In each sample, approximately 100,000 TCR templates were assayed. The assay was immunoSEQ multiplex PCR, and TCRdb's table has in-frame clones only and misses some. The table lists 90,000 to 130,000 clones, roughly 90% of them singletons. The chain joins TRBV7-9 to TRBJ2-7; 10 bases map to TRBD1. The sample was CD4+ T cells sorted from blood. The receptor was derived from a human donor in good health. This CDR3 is CASSETGGDEQYF. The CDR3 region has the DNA TGTGCCAGCAGCGAGACAGGGGGCGACGAGCAGTACTTC.